These 29 T cell receptor beta chains were all obtained from the same sample, sequenced in a study of blood T cell repertoires in COVID-19. Profiled with immunoSEQ multiplex PCR; TCRdb holds only in-frame clones, not every one. The table shows about 210,000 clones, with more than 75% occurring only once. Sample: PBMCs or T cells enriched from blood (not recorded which). Every receptor here comes from a man aged 25 to 45 with acute COVID-19.

The chain is built from TRBV7-3 and TRBJ1-6; 10 bases align to TRBD1. Trimming cost V 7 bases and J 7 bases; bases outside gene matches: 10. Germline assignment: CDR1 SGHTA and CDR2 FQGTGA. The CDR3 covers 16 residues. The CDR3 spells CASKGYEGQGNSPLHF. In DNA, the CDR3 is TGTGCCAGCAAAGGATATGAGGGACAGGGGAATTCACCCCTCCACTTT.

The chain employs TRBV6-5 and TRBJ1-2; no clear D gene. The CDR3 contains 14 residues. Germline V CDR1 and CDR2: MNHEY, SVGAGI. Trimming left V 0 bases short and J 7 bases short, with 12 bases between. The CDR3 DNA reads as TGTGCCAGCAGTTACTCCATCCCTACAGTTGGCTACACCTTC. Its translation is CASSYSIPTVGYTF.

The V and J genes are TRBV9 and TRBJ2-7, with 7 bases fitting TRBD2. J was trimmed by 5 bases and V by 3 bases; bases with no gene match: 8. This CDR3 spans 14 amino acids. Germline lookup yields CDR1 SGDLS and CDR2 YYNGEE. CDR3 DNA sequence: TGTGCCAGCAGCGGGGGAGGGACGTTCAACGAGCAGTACTTC. Translated: CASSGGGTFNEQYF.

Here the CDR3 DNA reads TGCGCCAGCAGCTTGGCCGTCTCCGGGACACCAGGCACAGATACGCAGTATTTT. It translates to CASSLAVSGTPGTDTQYF. The V gene is TRBV5-1, the J gene TRBJ2-3; D is possibly TRBD1 (6 bases). CDR1 SGHRS and CDR2 YFSETQ come from the germline V gene. This CDR3 has 18 residues. Trimming removed 0 bases at V and 1 base at J, with 18 bases between.

V is TRBV6-5 and J is TRBJ1-1; 8 nucleotides agree with TRBD1. The CDR3 runs 16 residues. From germline, CDR1 is MNHEY and CDR2 SVGAGI. With V trimmed by 2 bases and J by 1 base, 6 bases remained unmatched. The CDR3 loop reads CASSYRQGATNTEAFF. The CDR3 DNA is TGTGCCAGCAGTTACAGGCAGGGGGCGACGAACACTGAAGCTTTCTTT.

The chain recombines TRBV12-3 or TRBV12-4 with TRBJ2-7; 9 bases match TRBD1. This CDR3 is built from 13 residues. The ends lost 7 bases at V and 4 bases at J; junction bases unmatched: 5. CDR3 sequence: CASTRTGEYEQYF. Written as DNA, the CDR3 is TGTGCCAGCACCCGGACAGGGGAGTACGAGCAGTACTTC.

The rearrangement uses TRBV14 and TRBJ1-5; TRBD1 aligns across 9 bases. Per the germline V gene, CDR1 is SGHDN and CDR2 is FVKESK. The CDR3 has 15 amino acids. The junction had 4 bases not matched to a gene; V was cut back by 4 bases and J by 3 bases. CDR3 sequence (DNA): TGTGCCAGCAGCCCGGGGACAGGGCACAATCAGCCCCAGCATTTT. Protein sequence: CASSPGTGHNQPQHF.

The V call is TRBV28, the J call TRBJ1-1, with 7 bases that match TRBD1. The CDR3 is made up of 14 amino acids. Germline V lookup: CDR1 MDHEN, CDR2 SYDVKM. V lost 1 base to trimming and J lost 6 bases; unmatched junction nucleotides: 5. CDR3 nucleotides: TGTGCCAGCAGTTTATTAGGGGGCAAGGCTGAAGCTTTCTTT. This codes for CASSLLGGKAEAFF.

The chain combines TRBV18 with TRBJ1-1; D ambiguous. CDR3 length: 16 amino acids. Between the trimmed V and J ends, which lost 1 base and 3 bases, there was a span of 15 bases. The germline V gene has CDR1 KGHSH and CDR2 LQKENI. CDR3 residues: CASSPLQGLEDTEAFF. The CDR3 DNA is TGTGCCAGCTCACCACTCCAAGGGTTGGAGGACACTGAAGCTTTCTTT.

The chain recombines TRBV24-1 with TRBJ2-7; D possibly corresponds to TRBD2 (6 bases). Trimming took 9 bases from V and 0 from J, leaving 20 bases between them. This CDR3 is built from 16 residues. Germline V gene data show CDR1 as KGHDR and CDR2 as SFDVKD. DNA for the CDR3: TGTGCCACCGGTTCGATCCGGGAGACCGTCTCCTACGAGCAGTACTTC. Residues: CATGSIRETVSYEQYF.

On this clone itself: This CDR3 is also generated by other DNA sequences in the sample. The chain recombines TRBV5-1 with TRBJ2-3, with D possibly being TRBD2 (6 bases). The CDR3 is 15 amino acids. V was trimmed by 1 base and J by 2 bases, leaving 11 bases between them. From germline, CDR1 is SGHRS and CDR2 YFSETQ. The CDR3 spells CASSLRGTYTDTQYF. The CDR3 nucleotides are TGCGCCAGCAGCTTGCGGGGGACTTACACAGATACGCAGTATTTT.

This chain uses TRBV7-9 with TRBJ1-5, with D uncertain. The CDR3 is 12 amino acids. Trimming shortened V by 4 bases and J by 3 bases, and 4 bases separated the two germline ends. CDR1 is SEHNR and CDR2 is FQNEAQ in the germline V gene (reference sequence). CDR3 sequence reads: CASSSYNQPQHF. The CDR3 DNA reads as TGTGCCAGCAGCTCCTACAATCAGCCCCAGCATTTT.

This chain joins TRBV11-2 and TRBJ2-1; D perhaps matches TRBD2 (6 bases). Trimming took off 5 bases at V and 0 bases at J, with 20 bases between the two ends. The CDR3 is 18 residues long. Germline V lookup: CDR1 SGHAT, CDR2 FQNNGV. The CDR3 coding sequence is TGTGCCAGCAGCCTACACTTACCGGGGGTAAGCTCCTACAATGAGCAGTTCTTC. Protein: CASSLHLPGVSSYNEQFF.

This sequence joins TRBV19 and TRBJ2-2; TRBD2 matches at 9 bases. Trimming took 7 bases from V and 2 from J; bases not matched to a gene: 5. This CDR3 comprises 15 residues. Germline-derived CDR1 and CDR2 are LNHDA and SQIVND (reference sequence). In nucleotides, the CDR3 is TGTGCCAGTACCGTAGCGGGGGTTAACACCGGGGAGCTGTTTTTT. It yields the protein CASTVAGVNTGELFF.

The CDR3 here is CASSFGQAGTEAFF. CDR3 DNA sequence: TGCGCCAGCAGCTTCGGACAGGCGGGCACTGAAGCTTTCTTT. The V call is TRBV5-1, the J call TRBJ1-1; 7 nucleotides align to TRBD1. Germline V gene lookup returns CDR1 SGHRS and CDR2 YFSETQ. The CDR3 spans 14 residues. The V gene end was trimmed by 2 bases and the J gene end by 4 bases; junction bases not matched to a gene: 5.

The chain is built from TRBV6-2 or TRBV6-3 and TRBJ2-1, with D unresolved. Trimming cost V 6 bases and J 5 bases, with 8 bases left between them. The germline V gene has CDR1 MNHEY and CDR2 SVGEGT. This CDR3 has 12 amino acids. The CDR3 spells CASSSLNNEQFF. The CDR3, as DNA: TGTGCCAGCAGCTCCCTAAACAATGAGCAGTTCTTC.

In regard to this clone: The same CDR3 can be traced to other DNA sequences in this sample. The CDR3 bases are TGTGCCAGCAGCCAAGTAGCGGGGGGTGGGAATGAGCAGTTCTTC. As protein: CASSQVAGGGNEQFF. V is TRBV14 and J is TRBJ2-1; TRBD2 aligns across 10 bases. J gave up 7 bases and V 1 base, and 4 bases lay outside the gene matches. The CDR3 extends over 15 amino acids. Germline loops: CDR1 SGHDN, CDR2 FVKESK.

The chain carries TRBV4-1 and TRBJ1-1; the D is unclear. The V end was cut by 4 bases, the J end by 6 bases, with 9 bases between. The CDR3 extends over 12 amino acids. The germline V gene encodes CDR1 MGHRA and CDR2 YSYEKL. CDR3 nucleotide sequence: TGCGCCAGCAGCCCATTCGGGGCTGAAGCTTTCTTT. Its translation: CASSPFGAEAFF.

A word on this clone: Other DNA sequences within the sample encode an identical CDR3. V gene TRBV7-3 combines with J gene TRBJ1-1; D is perhaps TRBD1 (5 bases). V shed 3 bases and J shed 0 bases, with 8 bases lying between them. The CDR3 spans 14 residues. Germline CDR1 reads SGHTA; CDR2 reads FQGTGA. The CDR3 reads CASSLGGMNTEAFF. DNA for the CDR3: TGTGCCAGCAGCTTGGGGGGAATGAACACTGAAGCTTTCTTT.

The chain joins TRBV19 to TRBJ1-3, with a possible D match to TRBD1 (5 bases). This CDR3 is built from 15 residues. V lost 7 bases, J lost 0 bases, and 13 bases lay in between. Looked up from germline, CDR1 is LNHDA and CDR2 is SQIVND (reference sequence). CDR3 amino acids: CASKAGQHSGNTIYF. CDR3 in DNA: TGTGCCAGTAAGGCAGGACAACACTCTGGAAACACCATATATTTT.

The J gene is TRBJ2-2, the V gene TRBV13; D ambiguous. The CDR3 runs 12 residues. V lost 6 bases, J lost 5 bases, and 7 bases lay in between. The germline V gene encodes CDR1 PRHDT and CDR2 FYEKMQ (reference sequence). In DNA form, the CDR3 reads TGTGCCAGCAGTTCGGGTACCGGGGAGCTGTTTTTT. This codes for CASSSGTGELFF.

The chain uses TRBV10-3 and TRBJ1-5; possibly TRBD1 for D (5 bases). This CDR3 is built from 17 residues. The V gene's germline CDR1 is ENHRY and CDR2 SYGVKD. The V gene lost 2 bases and the J gene lost 6 bases, with 20 bases spanning the gap. The CDR3 spells CAISEPGVGGGGQPQHF. CDR3 in DNA: TGTGCCATCAGTGAGCCGGGAGTCGGGGGAGGAGGTCAGCCCCAGCATTTT.

This clone occurred a few times. The J gene is TRBJ1-3, the V gene TRBV5-4; D remains unclear. The CDR3 extends over 14 amino acids. Germline V gives CDR1 SGHNT, CDR2 YYREEE (reference sequence). Trimming removed 0 bases from V and 2 bases from J, with 6 bases in between. CDR3 bases: TGTGCCAGCAGCTTGGGTCAAACTGGAAACACCATATATTTT. It yields the protein CASSLGQTGNTIYF.

In its sample, this clone was seen a few times. The chain is built from TRBV11-2 and TRBJ1-2; 9 bases are a match to TRBD1. V lost 5 bases to trimming and J lost 4 bases; unmatched junction nucleotides: 5. Germline V gene data show CDR1 as SGHAT and CDR2 as FQNNGV. The length of the CDR3 is 14 residues. The CDR3 protein is CASSVMGQGYGYTF. Written as DNA, the CDR3 is TGTGCCAGCAGCGTAATGGGACAGGGCTATGGCTACACCTTC.

This clone was detected ten times or more. The V and J genes are TRBV5-4 and TRBJ1-2; 7 nucleotides agree with TRBD1. The CDR3 loop spans 13 amino acids. Germline V CDR1 and CDR2: SGHNT, YYREEE (reference sequence). With 4 bases clipped from V and 4 bases from J, the junction kept 4 bases outside the gene matches. The CDR3 region is CASSPGQRYGYTF. The CDR3 DNA is TGTGCCAGCAGCCCGGGACAGCGCTATGGCTACACCTTC.

The chain couples TRBV10-1 to TRBJ2-7; 8 bases align to TRBD2. The CDR3 is 14 residues long. With 8 bases clipped from V and 0 bases from J, the junction kept 6 bases outside the gene matches. The germline CDR1 and CDR2 sequences are WNHNN and SYGVQD (reference sequence). This chain's CDR3 is CASGVTSGSYEQYF. The DNA of the CDR3 is TGCGCCAGCGGAGTAACTAGCGGCTCCTACGAGCAGTACTTC.

The chain employs TRBV9 and TRBJ2-3; 10 nucleotides agree with TRBD2. The CDR3 has 16 amino acids. The J segment lost 3 bases and the V segment lost 0 bases, leaving 4 bases of the junction unmatched. The germline gives CDR1 SGDLS, CDR2 YYNGEE. The CDR3 region is CASSVGGAGGTDTQYF. The CDR3 nucleotides are TGTGCCAGCAGCGTAGGAGGAGCGGGGGGGACAGATACGCAGTATTTT. The full variable domain, its missing parts supplied by reference TRBV9 and TRBJ2-3, is DSGVTQTPKHLITATGQRVTLRCSPRSGDLSVYWYQQSLDQGLQFLIQYYNGEERAKGNILERFSAQQFPDLHSELNLSSLELGDSALYFCASSVGGAGGTDTQYFGPGTRLTVL.

The rearrangement uses TRBV19 and TRBJ2-2; TRBD2 might be the D (5 bases). CDR1 LNHDA and CDR2 SQIVND come from the germline V gene (reference sequence). CDR3 length: 14 amino acids. V gave up 0 bases and J gave up 5 bases, with 7 bases separating them. Written as DNA, the CDR3 is TGTGCCAGTAGTATAGAGGGGAGAACCGGGGAGCTGTTTTTT. Translating gives CASSIEGRTGELFF.

The rearrangement uses TRBV4-1 and TRBJ1-2; the D is unclear. CDR3 length: 12 residues. Germline CDR1 is MGHRA and CDR2 is YSYEKL. Trimming left V 3 bases short and J 8 bases short, with 10 bases between. As DNA, the CDR3 is TGCGCCAGCAGCCACCCGGGGAGGGGCTACACCTTC. Translated: CASSHPGRGYTF.